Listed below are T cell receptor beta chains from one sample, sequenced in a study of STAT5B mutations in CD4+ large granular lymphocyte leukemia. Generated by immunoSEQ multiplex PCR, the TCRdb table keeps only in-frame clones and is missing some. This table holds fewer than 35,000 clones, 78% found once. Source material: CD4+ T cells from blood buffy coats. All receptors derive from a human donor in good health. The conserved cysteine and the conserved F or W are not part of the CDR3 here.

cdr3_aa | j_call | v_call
ASSSQGTDTQY | TRBJ2-3 | TRBV7-3
ASSQEHGVRNQPQH | TRBJ1-5 | TRBV4-1
ASSLALDKADTQY | TRBJ2-3 | TRBV5-1
ASSQVLATGELF | TRBJ2-2 | TRBV7-2
ASSHDREFYEQY | TRBJ2-7 | TRBV18
ASRKTGFINYGYT | TRBJ1-2 | TRBV2
ASSKGRAKPVHNEQF | TRBJ2-1 | TRBV21-1
ASSRGLQWNTEAF | TRBJ1-1 | TRBV6-5
ASGETGEKLF | TRBJ1-4 | TRBV2
ASSGTAMNTEAF | TRBJ1-1 | TRBV7-2
ASSPSPGTGNTIY | TRBJ1-3 | TRBV18
ASSQDALYNEQF | TRBJ2-1 | TRBV4-3
ASTKGVAF | TRBJ1-1 | TRBV6-4
AISESEAGSGNTIY | TRBJ1-3 | TRBV10-3
ASSFSSSNSPLH | TRBJ1-6 | TRBV6-4
ASSLWTGGPYGYT | TRBJ1-2 | TRBV5-6